The 14 T cell receptor beta chains below were found in one sample sequenced in a study of Ad26.COV2.S vaccination and SARS-CoV-2 variants (dated by TCRdb to about 2021). The meaning of the sample's treatment or condition label: roughly 20 received Ad26.COV2.S at low or high dose, single or two shots; five or six received placebo; per-sample allocation not given. For vaccine and placebo recipients, repertoires were sequenced using samples collected on day 63 after the first injection. Preparation of the library involved the immunoSEQ multiplex PCR assay. The table comes from immuneACCESS by way of TCRdb, which keeps in-frame sequences with V and J called. Part of the clones is missing from these tables; in studies checked, under half for an unresolved V gene and the rest for unknown reasons. This sample is represented by around 420,000 clones; roughly 90% of them were singletons. Jointly, the top ten make up approximately 4% of the sample.

The sample consisted of peripheral blood, taken in a trial of Ad26.COV2.S vaccine versus placebo. These receptors all come from a person between 18 and 60 years old who received the Ad26.COV2.S COVID-19 vaccine or a placebo.

The chain recombines TRBV6-2 or TRBV6-3 with TRBJ2-7; D remains unclear. The CDR3 is made up of 12 amino acids. Germline values: CDR1 MNHEY, CDR2 SVGEGT. V lost 2 bases and J lost 2, with 4 bases in between. The CDR3 protein is CASSYRAYEQYF. DNA for the CDR3: TGTGCCAGCAGTTACAGGGCCTACGAGCAGTACTTC.

The rearrangement joins TRBV18 to TRBJ2-1; D gene ambiguous. The ends were cut back, 10 bases at V and 0 bases at J, with 13 bases in the middle. CDR3 length equals 14 residues. The germline CDR1 and CDR2 sequences are KGHSH and LQKENI. CDR3 in amino acids: CATSRADSYNEQFF. For the CDR3, the DNA is TGTGCCACCTCCCGGGCCGACTCCTACAATGAGCAGTTCTTC.

The chain links TRBV6-6 to TRBJ1-1, with unresolved D. Germline V gene data show CDR1 as MNHNY and CDR2 as SVGAGI (reference sequence). The CDR3 length is 12 residues. The ends were cut back, 2 bases at V and 7 bases at J, with 8 bases in the middle. The CDR3 region is CASSYEADEAFF. The CDR3, as DNA: TGTGCCAGCAGTTACGAGGCGGATGAAGCTTTCTTT.

The rearrangement uses TRBV4-1 and TRBJ1-1; 7 nucleotides match TRBD1. CDR3 length: 14 residues. V shed 4 bases, J shed 4 bases, and the junction held 6 bases outside the gene matches. The germline gives CDR1 MGHRA, CDR2 YSYEKL. The CDR3 sequence: CASSRGQAPTEAFF. The CDR3 nucleotides read TGCGCCAGCAGCCGTGGACAGGCCCCCACTGAAGCTTTCTTT.

The CDR3 sequence: CASSAGPLWASSTDTQYF. The CDR3 DNA reads TGTGCCAGCAGCGCGGGACCCCTTTGGGCCTCTAGCACAGATACGCAGTATTTT. The rearrangement joins TRBV9 to TRBJ2-3; possibly TRBD1 or TRBD2 for D (5 bases each). This CDR3 is 18 amino acids long. The germline V and J ends were trimmed by 3 bases and 0 bases, with 20 bases remaining between them. Germline CDR1 reads SGDLS; CDR2 reads YYNGEE.

The chain recombines TRBV6-5 with TRBJ1-5, with 7 bases matching TRBD1. The V gene's germline CDR1 is MNHEY and CDR2 SVGAGI. Trimming removed 4 bases from V and 6 bases from J; junction bases left unmatched: 3. CDR3 size: 13 residues. As DNA, the CDR3 is TGTGCCAGCAGTTTGGGACAGCTTCAGCCCCAGCATTTT. It specifies CASSLGQLQPQHF.

This chain connects TRBV3-1 (or the pseudogene TRBV3-2) to TRBJ1-3; the D gene is possibly TRBD1 (6 bases). V was shortened by 3 bases and J by 1 base, with 10 bases between the two germline ends. This CDR3 contains 15 residues. Germline CDR1 and CDR2: LGHDT and YNNKEL (reference sequence). CDR3 in amino acids: CASSHRGLSGNTIYF. The CDR3 coding sequence is TGTGCCAGCAGCCACCGGGGGCTTTCTGGAAACACCATATATTTT.

V gene TRBV30 combines with J gene TRBJ2-7, with D perhaps matching TRBD1 (5 bases). V was clipped by 4 bases and J by 1 base, with 11 bases between them. The CDR3 is made up of 13 amino acids. CDR1 and CDR2 from the germline V gene are GTSNPN and SVGIG (reference sequence). CDR3 nucleotides: TGTGCCTGGAATGGGGCAGGTTCCTACGAGCAGTACTTC. Protein sequence: CAWNGAGSYEQYF.

V is TRBV7-9 and J is TRBJ1-2; TRBD1 might be the D (5 bases). This CDR3 contains 12 residues. The germline CDR1 and CDR2 sequences are SEHNR and FQNEAQ (reference sequence). Trimming removed 8 bases from V and 2 bases from J, with 9 bases in between. DNA for the CDR3: TGTGCCAGCGGGCAGGGAAACTATGGCTACACCTTC. This encodes CASGQGNYGYTF.

J is TRBJ1-4 and V is TRBV29-1; D is perhaps TRBD1 (5 bases). CDR3 length: 13 amino acids. Germline loops: CDR1 SQVTM, CDR2 ANQGSEA. Trimming removed 4 bases at V and 8 bases at J, with 14 bases between. The CDR3 DNA reads as TGCAGCGTTGGAGGGCAGGGTTACGAAAAACTGTTTTTT. Translation gives CSVGGQGYEKLFF.

The rearrangement uses TRBV20-1 and TRBJ1-2; tentative D call: TRBD1 (5 bases). Germline V CDR1 and CDR2: DFQATT, SNEGSKA (reference sequence). This CDR3 region has 11 residues. In nucleotides, the CDR3 is TGCAGGGCGCCGGGGGAGGGAGGCTACACCTTC. Protein sequence: CRAPGEGGYTF.

This clone was recorded only once. The chain couples TRBV6-6 to TRBJ2-7, with D possibly TRBD1 on 5 matching bases. Per germline, CDR1 MNHNY and CDR2 SVGAGI (reference sequence). The CDR3 contains 15 residues. Trimming cost V 0 bases and J 3 bases, with 12 bases left between them. Here the CDR3 DNA reads TGTGCCAGCAGTTACTCGGGGCAGGGATACTACGAGCAGTACTTC. It encodes CASSYSGQGYYEQYF.

V and J are TRBV7-9 and TRBJ2-7; D possibly corresponds to TRBD1 (5 bases). The CDR3 length is 14 residues. The V end lost 5 bases, the J end lost 5 bases, and 16 bases lay between the germline ends. Per germline, CDR1 SEHNR and CDR2 FQNEAQ (reference sequence). The CDR3 sequence is CASSAPSGIHEQYF. Written as DNA, the CDR3 is TGTGCCAGCAGCGCGCCATCAGGGATCCACGAGCAGTACTTC.

The chain uses TRBV4-1 and TRBJ2-1; D not certain. Germline V gene sequence: CDR1 MGHRA, CDR2 YSYEKL. This CDR3 region has 14 residues. V was trimmed by 0 bases and J by 6 bases, leaving 9 bases between them. The CDR3 DNA reads TGCGCCAGCAGCCAAGATCTGGCGAGCAATGAGCAGTTCTTC. Its translation is CASSQDLASNEQFF.